Listed here are 20 T cell receptor beta chains from one sample, sequenced in a study of Ad26.COV2.S vaccination and SARS-CoV-2 variants. Treatment reported: approximately 18 received Ad26.COV2.S at low or high dose, single or two shots; about five received placebo; per-sample allocation not given. The samples date from day 63 after the first vaccine or placebo injection. Profiled with immunoSEQ multiplex PCR; TCRdb holds only in-frame clones, not every one. Of over 400,000 clones in the sample, nearly 90% are singletons; the top ten hold about 2.5%. Sequencing was performed on peripheral blood, taken in a trial of Ad26.COV2.S vaccine versus placebo. The source is a person aged 18-60 years who received the Ad26.COV2.S COVID-19 vaccine or a placebo.

The chain links TRBV28 to TRBJ1-5, with D unclear. Germline CDR1 and CDR2: MDHEN and SYDVKM. The CDR3 sequence is 16 residues long. V shed 10 bases and J shed 0 bases, with 19 bases lying between them. This CDR3 reads CATSPPGLDSNQPQHF. The CDR3, as DNA: TGTGCCACGTCCCCTCCTGGATTGGATAGCAATCAGCCCCAGCATTTT.

This sequence joins TRBV12-5 and TRBJ2-7; TRBD2 is a possible D gene (7 bases). In germline, CDR1 is LGHNT, CDR2 FRNRAP. V lost 1 base, J lost 1 base, and 14 bases lay in between. CDR3 size: 16 residues. This CDR3 is CASGLGRGEGSYEQYV. The CDR3 DNA reads as TGTGCTAGTGGTTTGGGAAGGGGGGAGGGTTCCTACGAGCAGTACGTC.

The chain is built from TRBV28 and TRBJ2-2; D is uncertain. Germline CDR1 is MDHEN and CDR2 is SYDVKM. The CDR3 covers 16 residues. Trimming removed 1 base from V and 6 bases from J, with 15 bases in between. The CDR3 loop is CASSLLGIQSSGELFF. The CDR3 DNA is TGTGCCAGCAGTTTATTGGGGATCCAGAGTTCCGGGGAGCTGTTTTTT.

V is TRBV20-1 and J is TRBJ2-1; D gene ambiguous. The CDR3 has 13 residues. Per germline, CDR1 DFQATT and CDR2 SNEGSKA (reference sequence). Trimming took 3 bases from V and 5 from J, leaving 11 bases between them. The CDR3 sequence: CSASEDRDNEQFF. CDR3 nucleotides: TGCAGTGCTAGTGAAGATAGGGACAATGAGCAGTTCTTC.

The chain recombines TRBV10-3 with TRBJ1-5; perhaps TRBD1 as D (5 bases). In germline, CDR1 is ENHRY, CDR2 SYGVKD. V lost 11 bases and J 5 bases, leaving 22 bases between the germline ends. This CDR3 has 15 residues. CDR3 DNA sequence: TGTGCCTCCGCGGGGGAGAAGGGTATGGATCAGCCCCAGCATTTT. It encodes CASAGEKGMDQPQHF.

The chain combines TRBV5-6 with TRBJ2-7; no definite D call. The CDR3 is made up of 14 amino acids. Germline loops: CDR1 SGHDT, CDR2 YYEEEE. Trimming cost V 1 base and J 1 base, with 9 bases left between them. The DNA for the CDR3 is TGTGCCAGCAGCTTGTTGGGTGAATCCTACGAGCAGTACTTC. Amino acid sequence: CASSLLGESYEQYF. Drawing the rest from reference TRBV5-6 and TRBJ2-7, the complete variable domain is DAGVTQSPTHLIKTRGQQVTLRCSPKSGHDTVSWYQQALGQGPQFIFQYYEEEERQRGNFPDRFSGHQFPNYSSELNVNALLLGDSALYLCASSLLGESYEQYFGPGTRLTVT.

The table lists this clone with a count of one. The J gene is TRBJ1-1, the V gene TRBV25-1, with D perhaps matching TRBD1 (6 bases). This CDR3 comprises 15 residues. The V end was cut by 2 bases, the J end by 4 bases, with 14 bases between. CDR1 is MGHDK, CDR2 SYGVNS, per germline. In DNA, the CDR3 is TGTGCCAGCAGTGAAGACCGGGGGGCAGGCACTGAAGCTTTCTTT. This gives the protein CASSEDRGAGTEAFF. Drawing the rest from reference TRBV25-1 and TRBJ1-1, the complete variable domain is EADIYQTPRYLVIGTGKKITLECSQTMGHDKMYWYQQDPGMELHLIHYSYGVNSTEKGDLSSESTVSRIRTEHFPLTLESARPSHTSQYLCASSEDRGAGTEAFFGQGTRLTVV.

The chain couples TRBV18 to TRBJ2-2; D is unclear. Germline V gene sequence: CDR1 KGHSH, CDR2 LQKENI. The V and J ends lost 2 bases and 3 bases respectively, with 13 bases between them. The CDR3 is made up of 16 amino acids. The CDR3 DNA sequence: TGTGCCAGCTCACCATCACACCCTTGGGACACCGGGGAGCTGTTTTTT. Translating gives CASSPSHPWDTGELFF.

This rearrangement joins TRBV28 to TRBJ1-4; D unresolved. V dropped 3 bases and J dropped 8 bases, with 16 bases sitting between them. The CDR3 extends over 15 amino acids. CDR1 and CDR2 (germline): MDHEN, SYDVKM. The CDR3 is CASSFQTPLREKLFF. CDR3 sequence (DNA): TGTGCCAGCAGTTTTCAGACTCCCCTGAGGGAAAAACTGTTTTTT. The complete variable domain, with remaining parts taken from reference TRBV28 and TRBJ1-4, reads DVKVTQSSRYLVKRTGEKVFLECVQDMDHENMFWYRQDPGLGLRLIYFSYDVKMKEKGDIPEGYSVSREKKERFSLILESASTNQTSMYLCASSFQTPLREKLFFGSGTQLSVL.

This clone was observed a few times. The chain is built from TRBV2 and TRBJ1-2, with 7 bases lining up with TRBD1. Losses at the gene ends were 8 bases for V and 5 bases for J; bases not matched to a gene: 5. This CDR3 comprises 12 residues. From germline, CDR1 is SNHLY and CDR2 FYNNEI. CDR3 residues: CASAGQRYGYTF. The CDR3 DNA is TGTGCCAGCGCGGGACAGAGATATGGCTACACCTTC.

This clone was counted a few times. The rearrangement uses TRBV4-2 and TRBJ1-6; tentatively, D is TRBD1 (6 bases). This CDR3 spans 15 amino acids. V gave up 4 bases and J gave up 7 bases, with 14 bases separating them. Looked up from germline, CDR1 is LGHNA and CDR2 is YNFKEQ. The CDR3 nucleotides read TGTGCCAGCAGCCTTTCCGGGACAAGCAATTCACCCCTCCACTTT. This codes for CASSLSGTSNSPLHF.

V and J are TRBV19 and TRBJ1-1; 10 positions agree with TRBD1. V lost 5 bases, J lost 5 bases, and 8 bases stayed unmatched. In germline, CDR1 is LNHDA, CDR2 SQIVND (reference sequence). There are 15 residues in the CDR3. The CDR3 sequence is CASSARQGARTEAFF. In nucleotides, the CDR3 is TGTGCCAGTAGTGCCAGACAGGGGGCGCGTACTGAAGCTTTCTTT.

V and J are TRBV3-1 (or the pseudogene TRBV3-2) and TRBJ2-2; D ambiguous. CDR1 is LGHDT, CDR2 YNNKEL, per germline (reference sequence). The length of the CDR3 is 17 residues. Trimming cost V 3 bases and J 1 base, with 15 bases left between them. The CDR3 loop is CASSQPTWGRNTGELFF. The CDR3 bases are TGTGCCAGCAGCCAGCCGACTTGGGGTCGGAACACCGGGGAGCTGTTTTTT.

The genes are TRBV2 and TRBJ1-3; D remains ambiguous. This CDR3 is built from 15 residues. Germline loops: CDR1 SNHLY, CDR2 FYNNEI. Trimming took 3 bases from V and 0 from J, leaving 9 bases between them. The CDR3 protein is CASSELHSSGNTIYF. The CDR3 coding sequence is TGTGCCAGCAGTGAGCTTCACAGCTCTGGAAACACCATATATTTT.

CDR3 DNA sequence: TGCGCCAGCAGCCAAGAACAGGGAAGCAATCAGCCCCAGCATTTT. Its translation is CASSQEQGSNQPQHF. V is TRBV4-1 and J is TRBJ1-5; tentatively, D is TRBD1 (6 bases). Trimming removed 0 bases at V and 1 base at J, with 7 bases between. Germline V CDR1 and CDR2: MGHRA, YSYEKL. The CDR3 extends over 15 amino acids.

This sequence joins TRBV5-4 and TRBJ1-1, with 8 bases fitting TRBD1. Germline assignment: CDR1 SGHNT and CDR2 YYREEE (reference sequence). The CDR3 covers 18 residues. The junction had 10 bases not matched to a gene; V was cut back by 0 bases and J by 0 bases. CDR3 loop: CASSLDPAQGVMNTEAFF. DNA for the CDR3: TGTGCCAGCAGCTTGGATCCGGCACAGGGGGTCATGAACACTGAAGCTTTCTTT.

The chain uses TRBV4-2 and TRBJ2-2; TRBD1 is a possible D gene (5 bases). Germline V lookup: CDR1 LGHNA, CDR2 YNFKEQ. The CDR3 is made up of 18 amino acids. Trimming removed 1 base at V and 2 bases at J, with 17 bases between. CDR3 DNA sequence: TGTGCCAGCAGCCAAGTGTTAAGGGGATCAAGTAACACCGGGGAGCTGTTTTTT. This translates into CASSQVLRGSSNTGELFF.

Only a few counts were recorded for this clone. This chain uses TRBV30 with TRBJ2-7; the D gene is possibly TRBD1 (6 bases). Germline V lookup: CDR1 GTSNPN, CDR2 SVGIG (reference sequence). The germline V and J ends were trimmed by 1 base and 4 bases, with 14 bases remaining between them. The CDR3 is 14 amino acids. CDR3 loop: CAWSAGVVQYEQYF. DNA for the CDR3: TGTGCCTGGAGTGCAGGGGTAGTTCAGTACGAGCAGTACTTC.

The chain couples TRBV6-2 or TRBV6-3 to TRBJ2-2; perhaps TRBD2 as D (6 bases). There are 14 residues in the CDR3. V was clipped by 6 bases and J by 3 bases, with 11 bases between them. The V gene's germline CDR1 is MNHEY and CDR2 SVGEGT. As DNA, the CDR3 is TGTGCCAGCAGCCGGGACTCATACACCGGGGAGCTGTTTTTT. Protein: CASSRDSYTGELFF.

This sequence joins TRBV5-1 and TRBJ2-5; 16 nucleotides line up with TRBD2. Germline V lookup: CDR1 SGHRS, CDR2 YFSETQ. V shed 3 bases, J shed 5 bases, and the junction held 7 bases outside the gene matches. This CDR3 is 17 amino acids long. The CDR3 region is CASSSGGTSGGVETQYF. CDR3 bases: TGCGCCAGCAGCTCCGGAGGGACTAGCGGGGGGGTCGAGACCCAGTACTTC.